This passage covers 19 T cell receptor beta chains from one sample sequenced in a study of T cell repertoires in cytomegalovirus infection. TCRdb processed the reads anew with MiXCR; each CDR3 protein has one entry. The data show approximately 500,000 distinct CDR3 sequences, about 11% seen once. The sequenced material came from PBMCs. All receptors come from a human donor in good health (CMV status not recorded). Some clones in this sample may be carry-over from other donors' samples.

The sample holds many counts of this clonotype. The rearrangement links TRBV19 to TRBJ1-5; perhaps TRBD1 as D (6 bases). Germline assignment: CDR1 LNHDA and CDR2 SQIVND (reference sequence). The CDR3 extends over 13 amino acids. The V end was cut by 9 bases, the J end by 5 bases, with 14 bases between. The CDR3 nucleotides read TGTGCCAGCAGCTGGACAGTTGATCAGCCCCAGCATTTT. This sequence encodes CASSWTVDQPQHF. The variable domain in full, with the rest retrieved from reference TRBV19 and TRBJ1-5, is DGGITQSPKYLFRKEGQNVTLSCEQNLNHDAMYWYRQDPGQGLRLIYYSQIVNDFQKGDIAEGYSVSREKKESFPLTVTSAQKNPTAFYLCASSWTVDQPQHFGDGTRLSIL.

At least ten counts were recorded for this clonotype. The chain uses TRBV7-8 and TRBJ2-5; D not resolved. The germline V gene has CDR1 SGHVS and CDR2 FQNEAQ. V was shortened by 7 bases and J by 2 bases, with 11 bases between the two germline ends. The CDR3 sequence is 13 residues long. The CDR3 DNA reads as TGTGCCAGCATCAATGGGTATCAAGAGACCCAGTACTTC. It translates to CASINGYQETQYF.

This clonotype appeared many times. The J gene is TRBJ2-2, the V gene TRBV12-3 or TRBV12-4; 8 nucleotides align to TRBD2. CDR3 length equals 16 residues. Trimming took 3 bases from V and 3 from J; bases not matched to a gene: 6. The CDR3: CASSFSGGGYTGELFF. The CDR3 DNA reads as TGTGCCAGCAGTTTTTCTGGCGGGGGGTACACCGGGGAGCTGTTTTTT.

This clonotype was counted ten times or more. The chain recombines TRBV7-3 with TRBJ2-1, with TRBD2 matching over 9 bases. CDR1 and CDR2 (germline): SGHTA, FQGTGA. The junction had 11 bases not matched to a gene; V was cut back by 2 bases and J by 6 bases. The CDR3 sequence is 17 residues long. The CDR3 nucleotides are TGTGCCAGCAGCTTATCAGGCGGGGGGGCCTTTGGCAATGAGCAGTTCTTC. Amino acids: CASSLSGGGAFGNEQFF.

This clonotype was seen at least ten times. The CDR3 region has the DNA TGTGCCAGCAGTGAACGACTAGCGGTAAACACCGGGGAGCTGTTTTTT. Translated: CASSERLAVNTGELFF. The genes are TRBV2 and TRBJ2-2; 9 bases align to TRBD2. Looked up from germline, CDR1 is SNHLY and CDR2 is FYNNEI. Trimming removed 2 bases from V and 2 bases from J; junction bases left unmatched: 3. The CDR3 has 16 residues.

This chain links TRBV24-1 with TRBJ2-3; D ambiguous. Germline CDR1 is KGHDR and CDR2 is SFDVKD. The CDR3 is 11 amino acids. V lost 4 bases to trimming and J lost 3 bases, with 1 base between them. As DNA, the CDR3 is TGTGCCACCAGTGAAACAGATACGCAGTATTTT. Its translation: CATSETDTQYF.

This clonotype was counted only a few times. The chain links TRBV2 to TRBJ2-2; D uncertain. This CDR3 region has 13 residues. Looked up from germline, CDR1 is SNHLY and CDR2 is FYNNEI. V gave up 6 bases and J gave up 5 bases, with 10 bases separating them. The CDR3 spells CASRTARTGELFF. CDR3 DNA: TGTGCCAGCAGGACCGCTAGAACCGGGGAGCTGTTTTTT.

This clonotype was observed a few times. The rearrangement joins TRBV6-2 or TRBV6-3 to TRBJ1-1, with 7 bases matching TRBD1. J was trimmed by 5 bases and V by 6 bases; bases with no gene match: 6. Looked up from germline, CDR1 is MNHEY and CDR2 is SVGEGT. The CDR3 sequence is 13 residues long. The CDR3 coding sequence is TGTGCCAGCAGCCCGGACAGGCGAACTGAAGCTTTCTTT. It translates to CASSPDRRTEAFF.

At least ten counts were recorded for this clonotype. The CDR3 spells CASSLWLAGYTF. The CDR3 DNA reads TGTGCCAGCAGTTTATGGTTAGCGGGCTACACCTTC. The chain joins TRBV12-3 or TRBV12-4 to TRBJ1-2, with D hard to call. The CDR3 length is 12 residues. V was cut by 2 bases and J by 8 bases, with 9 bases left in between.

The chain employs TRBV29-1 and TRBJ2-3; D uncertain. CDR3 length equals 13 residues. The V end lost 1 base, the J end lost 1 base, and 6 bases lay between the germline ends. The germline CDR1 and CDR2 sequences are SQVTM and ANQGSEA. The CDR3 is CSVEGDGTDTQYF. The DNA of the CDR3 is TGCAGCGTTGAAGGGGATGGCACAGATACGCAGTATTTT.

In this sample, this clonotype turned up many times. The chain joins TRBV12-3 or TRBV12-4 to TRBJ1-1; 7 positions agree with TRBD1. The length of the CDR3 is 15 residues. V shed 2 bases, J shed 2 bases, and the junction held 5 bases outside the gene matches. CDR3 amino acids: CASSLLTGRNTEAFF. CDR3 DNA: TGTGCCAGCAGTTTACTGACAGGGCGTAACACTGAAGCTTTCTTT.

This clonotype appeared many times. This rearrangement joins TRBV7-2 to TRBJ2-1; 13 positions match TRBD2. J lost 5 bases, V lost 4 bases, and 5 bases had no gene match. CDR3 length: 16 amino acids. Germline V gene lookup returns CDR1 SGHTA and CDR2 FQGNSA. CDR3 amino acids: CASSSLGLAGHNEQFF. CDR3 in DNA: TGTGCCAGCAGCTCACTGGGACTAGCGGGGCACAATGAGCAGTTCTTC.

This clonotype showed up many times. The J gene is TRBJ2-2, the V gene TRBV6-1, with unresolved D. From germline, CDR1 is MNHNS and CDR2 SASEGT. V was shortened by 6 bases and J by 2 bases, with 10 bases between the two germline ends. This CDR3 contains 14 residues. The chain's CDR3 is CASRPDGNTGELFF. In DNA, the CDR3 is TGTGCCAGCAGGCCGGACGGTAACACCGGGGAGCTGTTTTTT.

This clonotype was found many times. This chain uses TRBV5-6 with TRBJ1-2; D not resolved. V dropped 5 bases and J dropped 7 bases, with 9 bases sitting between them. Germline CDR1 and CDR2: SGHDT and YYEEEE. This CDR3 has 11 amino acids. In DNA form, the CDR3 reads TGTGCCAGCAGACAGAGGGCTGGCTACACCTTC. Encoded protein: CASRQRAGYTF.

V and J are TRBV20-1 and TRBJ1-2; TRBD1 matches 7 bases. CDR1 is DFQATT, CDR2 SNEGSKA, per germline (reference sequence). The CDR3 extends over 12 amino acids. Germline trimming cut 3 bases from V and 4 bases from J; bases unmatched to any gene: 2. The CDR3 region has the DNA TGCAGTGCTAGGGGACAGCTCTATGGCTACACCTTC. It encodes CSARGQLYGYTF.

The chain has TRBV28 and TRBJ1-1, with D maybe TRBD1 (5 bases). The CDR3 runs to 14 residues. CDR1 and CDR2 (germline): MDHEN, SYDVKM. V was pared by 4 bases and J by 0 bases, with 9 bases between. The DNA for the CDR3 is TGTGCCAGCAGTTCGACAGCCTTGAACACTGAAGCTTTCTTT. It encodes CASSSTALNTEAFF.

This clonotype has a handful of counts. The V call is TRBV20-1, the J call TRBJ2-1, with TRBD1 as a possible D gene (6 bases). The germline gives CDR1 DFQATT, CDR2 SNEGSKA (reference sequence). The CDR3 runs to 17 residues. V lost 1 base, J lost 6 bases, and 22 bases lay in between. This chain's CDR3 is CSARASQTGNKVNEQFF. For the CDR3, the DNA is TGCAGTGCTAGAGCATCTCAAACAGGGAACAAGGTCAATGAGCAGTTCTTC.

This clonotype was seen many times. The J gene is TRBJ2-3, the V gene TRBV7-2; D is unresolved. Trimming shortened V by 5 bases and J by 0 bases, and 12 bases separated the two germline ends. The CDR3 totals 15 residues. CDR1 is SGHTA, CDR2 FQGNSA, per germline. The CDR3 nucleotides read TGTGCCAGCAGCCCCTACCCAACTAGCACAGATACGCAGTATTTT. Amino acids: CASSPYPTSTDTQYF.

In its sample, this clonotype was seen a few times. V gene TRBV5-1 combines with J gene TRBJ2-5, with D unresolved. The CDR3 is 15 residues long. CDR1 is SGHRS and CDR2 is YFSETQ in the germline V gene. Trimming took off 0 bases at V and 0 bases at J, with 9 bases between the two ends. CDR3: CASSLDKLYQETQYF. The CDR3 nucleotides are TGCGCCAGCAGCTTGGACAAGTTGTACCAAGAGACCCAGTACTTC.